The text below deals with one T cell receptor beta chain. What it recognizes is unknown. The ends lost 1 base at V and 4 bases at J; junction bases unmatched: 18. Per the germline V gene, CDR1 is MDHEN and CDR2 is SYDVKM. CDR3 length: 19 residues. The data are from a study of post-analysis software for immune sequencing data. Whole-study findings and limits: Patients had higher frequencies than controls of a few TRBV segments, including TRBV5-6, TRBV5-1 and TRBV20-1. Controls significantly exceeded multiple sclerosis patients in normalized Chao1 diversity. Strong same-batch co-clustering of samples appeared with F measure clustering.

The TCR beta cDNA libraries contained unique molecular identifiers. The authors obtained 500,000 or so cDNA molecules from roughly 1.1 to 9.2 million T cells. Using its own MiXCR run on the PCR reads, TCRdb lists one record per CDR3 protein. This sample has 350,000 to 450,000 distinct CDR3 sequences, with 39% found just once. The receptor's source is a girl aged 2 to 10 with multiple sclerosis. Sequencing was done on a sample of blood. The chain links TRBV28 to TRBJ1-2; TRBD1 matches at 7 bases. The CDR3 is CASSLLDYRGVGGSYGYTF. CDR3 sequence (DNA): TGTGCCAGCAGTTTATTGGATTACAGGGGAGTGGGTGGAAGCTATGGCTACACCTTC.